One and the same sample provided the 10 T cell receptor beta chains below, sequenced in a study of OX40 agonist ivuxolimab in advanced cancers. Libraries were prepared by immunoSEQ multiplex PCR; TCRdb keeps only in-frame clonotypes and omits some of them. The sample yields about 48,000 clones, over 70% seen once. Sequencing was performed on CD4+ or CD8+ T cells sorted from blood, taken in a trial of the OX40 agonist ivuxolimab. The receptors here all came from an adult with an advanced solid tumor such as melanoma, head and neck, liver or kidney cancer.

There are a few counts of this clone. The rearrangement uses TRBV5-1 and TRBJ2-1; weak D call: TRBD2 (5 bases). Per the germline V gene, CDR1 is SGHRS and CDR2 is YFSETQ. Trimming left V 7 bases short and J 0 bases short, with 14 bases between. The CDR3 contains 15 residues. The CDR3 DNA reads TGCGCCAGCTCCCCTGGCAGCGGCTCCTACAATGAGCAGTTCTTC. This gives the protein CASSPGSGSYNEQFF. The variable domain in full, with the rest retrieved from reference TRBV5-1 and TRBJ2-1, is KAGVTQTPRYLIKTRGQQVTLSCSPISGHRSVSWYQQTPGQGLQFLFEYFSETQRNKGNFPGRFSGRQFSNSRSEMNVSTLELGDSALYLCASSPGSGSYNEQFFGPGTRLTVL.

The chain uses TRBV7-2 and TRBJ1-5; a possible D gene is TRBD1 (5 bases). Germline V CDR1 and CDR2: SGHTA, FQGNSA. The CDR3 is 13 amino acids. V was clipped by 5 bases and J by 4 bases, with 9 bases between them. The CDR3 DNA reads TGTGCCAGCAGCAAGGGACCTAATCAGCCCCAGCATTTT. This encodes CASSKGPNQPQHF.

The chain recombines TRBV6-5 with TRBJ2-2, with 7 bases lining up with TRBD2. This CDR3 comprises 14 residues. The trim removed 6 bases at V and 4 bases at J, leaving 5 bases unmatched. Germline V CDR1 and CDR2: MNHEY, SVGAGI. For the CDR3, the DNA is TGTGCCAGCAGCCAGACGGGGGGCACCGGGGAGCTGTTTTTT. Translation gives CASSQTGGTGELFF.

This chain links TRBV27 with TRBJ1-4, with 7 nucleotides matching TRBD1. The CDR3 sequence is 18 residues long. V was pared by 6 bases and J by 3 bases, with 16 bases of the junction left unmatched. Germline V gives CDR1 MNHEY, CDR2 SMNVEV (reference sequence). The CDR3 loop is CASSPGSGQVGSNEKLFF. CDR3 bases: TGTGCCAGCAGCCCTGGTAGCGGACAGGTTGGATCTAATGAAAAACTGTTTTTT.

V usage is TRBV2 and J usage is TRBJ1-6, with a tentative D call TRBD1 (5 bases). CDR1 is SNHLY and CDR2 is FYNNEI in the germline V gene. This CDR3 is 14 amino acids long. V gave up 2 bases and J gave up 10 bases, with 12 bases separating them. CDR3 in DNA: TGTGCCAGCAGTGAACGGCAGGGAAACTCACCCCTCCACTTT. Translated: CASSERQGNSPLHF.

CDR3 sequence: CASSTGSGANVLTF. CDR3 in DNA: TGTGCCAGCAGCACAGGCTCTGGGGCCAACGTCCTGACTTTC. J is TRBJ2-6 and V is TRBV21-1; the table's D call TRBD1 went unverified against the DNA. TRBV21-1 constitutes a pseudogene. The CDR3 is made up of 14 amino acids.

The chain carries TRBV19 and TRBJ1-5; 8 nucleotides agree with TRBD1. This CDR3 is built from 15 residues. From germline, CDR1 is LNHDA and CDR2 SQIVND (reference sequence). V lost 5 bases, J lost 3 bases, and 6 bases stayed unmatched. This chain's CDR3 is CASSPDRAINQPQHF. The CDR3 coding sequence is TGTGCCAGTAGTCCGGACAGGGCTATCAATCAGCCCCAGCATTTT. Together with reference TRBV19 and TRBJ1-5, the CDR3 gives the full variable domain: DGGITQSPKYLFRKEGQNVTLSCEQNLNHDAMYWYRQDPGQGLRLIYYSQIVNDFQKGDIAEGYSVSREKKESFPLTVTSAQKNPTAFYLCASSPDRAINQPQHFGDGTRLSIL.

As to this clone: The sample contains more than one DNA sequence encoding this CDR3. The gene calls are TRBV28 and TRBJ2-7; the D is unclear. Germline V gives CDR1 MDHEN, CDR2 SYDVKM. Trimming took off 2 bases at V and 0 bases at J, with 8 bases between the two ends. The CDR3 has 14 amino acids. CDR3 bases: TGTGCCAGCAGTTTAGCCGGATCCTCCTACGAGCAGTACTTC. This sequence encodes CASSLAGSSYEQYF. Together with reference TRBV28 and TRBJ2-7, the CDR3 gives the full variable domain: DVKVTQSSRYLVKRTGEKVFLECVQDMDHENMFWYRQDPGLGLRLIYFSYDVKMKEKGDIPEGYSVSREKKERFSLILESASTNQTSMYLCASSLAGSSYEQYFGPGTRLTVT.

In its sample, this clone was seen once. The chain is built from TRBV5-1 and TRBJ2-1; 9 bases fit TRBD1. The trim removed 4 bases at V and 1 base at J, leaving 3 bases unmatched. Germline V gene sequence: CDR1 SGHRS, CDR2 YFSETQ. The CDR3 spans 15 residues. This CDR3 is CASSAGTGSYNEQFF. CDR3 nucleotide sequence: TGCGCCAGCAGCGCCGGGACAGGGTCCTACAATGAGCAGTTCTTC.

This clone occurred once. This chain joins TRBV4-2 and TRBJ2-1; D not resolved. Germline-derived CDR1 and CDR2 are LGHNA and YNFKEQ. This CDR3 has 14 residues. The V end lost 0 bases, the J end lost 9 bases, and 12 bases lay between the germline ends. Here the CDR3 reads CASSQERGGREQFF. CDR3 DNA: TGTGCCAGCAGCCAAGAGCGAGGTGGACGTGAGCAGTTCTTC.